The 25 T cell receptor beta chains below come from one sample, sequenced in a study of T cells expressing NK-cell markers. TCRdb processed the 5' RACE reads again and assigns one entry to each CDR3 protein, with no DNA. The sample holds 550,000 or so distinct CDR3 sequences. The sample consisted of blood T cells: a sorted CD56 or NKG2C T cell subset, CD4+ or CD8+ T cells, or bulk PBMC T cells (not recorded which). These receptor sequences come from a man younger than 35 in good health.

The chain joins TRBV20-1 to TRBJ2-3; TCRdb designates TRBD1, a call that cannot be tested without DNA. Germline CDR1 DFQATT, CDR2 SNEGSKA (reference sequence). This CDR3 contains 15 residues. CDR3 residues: CPPPWTGVYTDTQYF.

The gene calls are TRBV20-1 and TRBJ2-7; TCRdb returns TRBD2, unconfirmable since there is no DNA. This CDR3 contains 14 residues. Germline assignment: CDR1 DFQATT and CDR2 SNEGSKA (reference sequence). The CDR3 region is CSARRLAGLNEQYF.

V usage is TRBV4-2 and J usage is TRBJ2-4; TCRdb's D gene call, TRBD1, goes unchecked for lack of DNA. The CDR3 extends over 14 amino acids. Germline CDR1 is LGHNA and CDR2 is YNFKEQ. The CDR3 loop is CASSQTVAKNIQYF.

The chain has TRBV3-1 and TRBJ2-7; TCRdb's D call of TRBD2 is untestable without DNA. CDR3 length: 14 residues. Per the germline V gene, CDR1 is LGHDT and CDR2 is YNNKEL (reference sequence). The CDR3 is CASSQGTLNYEQYF.

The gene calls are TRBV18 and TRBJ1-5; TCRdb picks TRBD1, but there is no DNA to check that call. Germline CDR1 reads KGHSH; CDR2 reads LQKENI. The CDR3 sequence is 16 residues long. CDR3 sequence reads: CASSPPWGGPGQPQHF.

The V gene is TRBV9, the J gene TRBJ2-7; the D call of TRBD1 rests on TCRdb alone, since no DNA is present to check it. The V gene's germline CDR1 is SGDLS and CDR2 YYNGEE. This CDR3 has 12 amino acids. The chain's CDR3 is CASSVDGGEQYF.

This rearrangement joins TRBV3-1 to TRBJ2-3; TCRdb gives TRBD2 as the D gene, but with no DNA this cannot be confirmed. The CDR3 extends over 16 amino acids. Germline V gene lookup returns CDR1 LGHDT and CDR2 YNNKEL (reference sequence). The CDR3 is CASSQEVVSATDTQYF.

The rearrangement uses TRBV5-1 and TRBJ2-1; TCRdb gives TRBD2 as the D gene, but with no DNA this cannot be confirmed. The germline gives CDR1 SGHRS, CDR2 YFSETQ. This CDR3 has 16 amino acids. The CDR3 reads CASSSDWTSGSNEQFF.

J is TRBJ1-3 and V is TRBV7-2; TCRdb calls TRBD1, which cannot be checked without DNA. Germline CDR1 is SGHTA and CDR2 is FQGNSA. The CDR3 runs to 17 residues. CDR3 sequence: CASSSQAPGAPGNTIYF.

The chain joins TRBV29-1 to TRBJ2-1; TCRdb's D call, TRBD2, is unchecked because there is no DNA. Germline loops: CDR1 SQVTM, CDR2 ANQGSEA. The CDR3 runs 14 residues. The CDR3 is CSVASVLLRNEQFF.

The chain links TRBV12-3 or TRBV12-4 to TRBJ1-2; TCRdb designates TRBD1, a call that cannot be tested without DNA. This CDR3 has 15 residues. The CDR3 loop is CASSLRGQEQNGYTF.

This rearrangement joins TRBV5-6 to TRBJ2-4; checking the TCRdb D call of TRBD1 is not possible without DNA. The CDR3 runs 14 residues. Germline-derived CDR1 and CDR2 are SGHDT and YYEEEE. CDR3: CASSRTGSLDIQYF. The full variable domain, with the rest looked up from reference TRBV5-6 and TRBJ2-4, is DAGVTQSPTHLIKTRGQQVTLRCSPKSGHDTVSWYQQALGQGPQFIFQYYEEEERQRGNFPDRFSGHQFPNYSSELNVNALLLGDSALYLCASSRTGSLDIQYFGAGTRLSVL.

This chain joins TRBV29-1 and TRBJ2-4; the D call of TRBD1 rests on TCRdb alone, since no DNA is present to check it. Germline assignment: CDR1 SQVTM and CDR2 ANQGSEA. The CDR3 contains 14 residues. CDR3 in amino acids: CSVVRQEAKNIQYF.

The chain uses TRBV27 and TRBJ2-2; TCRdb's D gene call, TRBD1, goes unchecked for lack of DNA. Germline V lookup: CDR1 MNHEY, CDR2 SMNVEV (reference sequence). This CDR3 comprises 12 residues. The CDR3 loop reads CATTGYPGELFF.

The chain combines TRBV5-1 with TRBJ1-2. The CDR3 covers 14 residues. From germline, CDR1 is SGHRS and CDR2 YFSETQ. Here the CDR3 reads CASSPTWTGSGYTF.

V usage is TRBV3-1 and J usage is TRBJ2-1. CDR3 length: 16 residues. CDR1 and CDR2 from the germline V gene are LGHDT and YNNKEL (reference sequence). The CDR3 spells CASSQYTGVSYNEQFF.

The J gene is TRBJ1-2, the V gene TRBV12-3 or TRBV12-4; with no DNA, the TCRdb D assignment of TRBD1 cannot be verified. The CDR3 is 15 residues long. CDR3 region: CASSPGTGTSYGYTF.

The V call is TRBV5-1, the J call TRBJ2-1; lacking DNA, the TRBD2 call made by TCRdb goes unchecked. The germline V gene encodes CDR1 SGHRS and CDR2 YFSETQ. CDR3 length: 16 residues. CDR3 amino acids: CASSLGTSGLGNEQFF. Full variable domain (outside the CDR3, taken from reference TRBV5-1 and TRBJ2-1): KAGVTQTPRYLIKTRGQQVTLSCSPISGHRSVSWYQQTPGQGLQFLFEYFSETQRNKGNFPGRFSGRQFSNSRSEMNVSTLELGDSALYLCASSLGTSGLGNEQFFGPGTRLTVL.

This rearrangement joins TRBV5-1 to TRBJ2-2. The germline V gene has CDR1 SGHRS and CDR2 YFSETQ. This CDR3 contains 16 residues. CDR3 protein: CASSPRASANTGELFF.

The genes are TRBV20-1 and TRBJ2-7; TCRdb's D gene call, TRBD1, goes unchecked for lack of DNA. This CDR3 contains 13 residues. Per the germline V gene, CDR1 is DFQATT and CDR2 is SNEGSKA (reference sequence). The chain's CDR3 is CSATGQQSYEQYF.

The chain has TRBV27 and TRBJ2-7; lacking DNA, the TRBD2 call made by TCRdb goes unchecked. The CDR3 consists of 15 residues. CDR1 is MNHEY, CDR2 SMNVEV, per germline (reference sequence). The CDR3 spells CASSLAQGATYEQYF.

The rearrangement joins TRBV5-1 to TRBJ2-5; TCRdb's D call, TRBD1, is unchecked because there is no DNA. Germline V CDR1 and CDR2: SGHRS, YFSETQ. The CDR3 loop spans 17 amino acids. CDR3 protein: CASSLAPRQGWEETQYF.

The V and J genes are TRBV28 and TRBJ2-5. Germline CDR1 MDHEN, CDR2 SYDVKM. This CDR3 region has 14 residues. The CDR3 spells CASRSLSFQETQYF.

The CDR3 here is CASSFVAGVGQETQYF. The rearrangement joins TRBV7-9 to TRBJ2-5; the D call of TRBD2 rests on TCRdb alone, since no DNA is present to check it. The V gene's germline CDR1 is SEHNR and CDR2 FQNEAQ (reference sequence). The CDR3 runs to 16 residues.

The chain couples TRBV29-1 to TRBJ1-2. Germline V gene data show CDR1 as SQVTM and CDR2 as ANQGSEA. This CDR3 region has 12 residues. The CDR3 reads CSALLVNYGYTF. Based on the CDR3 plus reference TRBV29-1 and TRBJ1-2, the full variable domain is SAVISQKPSRDICQRGTSLTIQCQVDSQVTMMFWYRQQPGQSLTLIATANQGSEATYESGFVIDKFPISRPNLTFSTLTVSNMSPEDSSIYLCSALLVNYGYTFGSGTRLTVV.